Following are 3 T cell receptor delta chains from one sample sequenced in a study of gamma-delta chains in newborns, infants, children. TCRdb reprocessed the reads through CATT. The table lists around 12,000 delta-chain clones, approximately 3.5% of them singletons. The sequencing sample was made of blood. All receptors come from a child who was a newborn, infant or young child, either healthy, febrile or measles-vaccinated (not recorded which).

The V and J genes are TRDV1 and TRDJ1; the match to TRDD2 covers 7 bases. With V trimmed by 2 bases and J by 4 bases, 19 bases remained unmatched. Germline lookup yields CDR1 TSWWSYY and CDR2 QGS. This CDR3 spans 19 amino acids. The CDR3 region has the DNA TGTGCTCTTGGGGAAATTCACCCGGCCTTCCTTTCGGGCGGCGATAAACTCATCTTT. Its protein product is CALGEIHPAFLSGGDKLIF.

The sample holds a few counts of this clone. The chain couples TRDV1 to TRDJ1, with 11 bases lining up with TRDD3. Germline V lookup: CDR1 TSWWSYY, CDR2 QGS. This CDR3 spans 20 amino acids. V lost 0 bases to trimming and J lost 0 bases; unmatched junction nucleotides: 12. CDR3 in DNA: TGTGCTCTTGGGGAACTATGGCCCCCTGGGGGATACTGGTACACCGATAAACTCATCTTT. The encoded protein is CALGELWPPGGYWYTDKLIF.

This clone was counted only a few times. This chain uses TRDV3 with TRDJ1, with 8 bases lining up with TRDD2. The CDR3 loop spans 18 amino acids. Unmatched junction bases numbered 17, after V lost 2 bases and J lost 0 bases. Germline-derived CDR1 and CDR2 are TVYSNPD and GDNSRS (reference sequence). The CDR3 nucleotides are TGTGCCTTTCCGCCGCTTCCTACCCGCCTACCGTACACCGATAAACTCATCTTT. Protein sequence: CAFPPLPTRLPYTDKLIF.